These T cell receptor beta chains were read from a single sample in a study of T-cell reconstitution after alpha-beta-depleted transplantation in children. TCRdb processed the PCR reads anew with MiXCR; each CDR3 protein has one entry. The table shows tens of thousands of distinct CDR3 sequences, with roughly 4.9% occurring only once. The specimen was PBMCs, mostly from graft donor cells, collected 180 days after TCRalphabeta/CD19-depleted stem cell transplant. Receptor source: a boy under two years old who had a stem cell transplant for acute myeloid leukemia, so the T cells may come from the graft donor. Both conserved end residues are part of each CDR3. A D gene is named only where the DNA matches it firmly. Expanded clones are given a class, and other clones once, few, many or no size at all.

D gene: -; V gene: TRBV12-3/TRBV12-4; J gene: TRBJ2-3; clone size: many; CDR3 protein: CASSLGAAGIADTQYF; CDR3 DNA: TGTGCCAGCAGTTTGGGTGCGGCAGGGATAGCAGATACGCAGTATTTT
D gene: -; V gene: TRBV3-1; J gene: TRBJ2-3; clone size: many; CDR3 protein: CASSQVPSPSTDTQYF; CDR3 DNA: TGTGCCAGCAGCCAAGTCCCTAGCCCCTCCACAGATACGCAGTATTTT
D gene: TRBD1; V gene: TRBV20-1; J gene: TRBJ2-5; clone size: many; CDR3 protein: CSALRTGRGETQYF; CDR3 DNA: TGCAGTGCTCTCCGGACAGGGAGAGGGGAGACCCAGTACTTC
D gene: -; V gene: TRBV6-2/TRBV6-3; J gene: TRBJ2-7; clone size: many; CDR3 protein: CASSYDRRLSYEQYF; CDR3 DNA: TGTGCCAGCAGTTACGACAGGAGGCTCTCCTACGAGCAGTACTTC
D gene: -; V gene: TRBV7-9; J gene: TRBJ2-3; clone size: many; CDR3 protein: CASSPPGVSTDTQYF; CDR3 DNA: TGTGCCAGCAGCCCCCCAGGGGTCAGCACAGATACGCAGTATTTT
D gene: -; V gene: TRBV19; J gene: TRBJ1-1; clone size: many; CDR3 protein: CASSSQTMNTEAFF; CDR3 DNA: TGTGCCAGTAGTTCTCAGACGATGAACACTGAAGCTTTCTTT
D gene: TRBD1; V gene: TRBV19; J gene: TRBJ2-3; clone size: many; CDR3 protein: CASSIGTGTSFTDTQYF; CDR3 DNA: TGTGCCAGTAGTATTGGGACAGGGACTTCTTTCACAGATACGCAGTATTTT
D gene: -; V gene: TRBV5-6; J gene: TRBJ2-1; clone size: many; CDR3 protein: CASSYGMPEFF; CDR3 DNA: TGTGCCAGCAGCTACGGGATGCCCGAGTTCTTC
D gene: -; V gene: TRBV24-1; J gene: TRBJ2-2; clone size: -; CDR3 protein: CATSDWRGRGTDGELFF; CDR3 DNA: TGTGCCACCAGTGATTGGAGGGGGCGCGGGACGGACGGGGAGCTGTTTTTT
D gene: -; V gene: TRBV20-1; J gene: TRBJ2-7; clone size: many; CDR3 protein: CSATRDHYSEQYF; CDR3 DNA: TGCAGTGCTACCCGGGACCACTACTCCGAGCAGTACTTC
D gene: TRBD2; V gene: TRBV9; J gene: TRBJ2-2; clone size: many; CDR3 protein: CASSVDVAGVSNTGELFF; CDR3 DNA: TGTGCCAGCAGCGTAGATGTAGCGGGGGTCTCGAACACCGGGGAGCTGTTTTTT
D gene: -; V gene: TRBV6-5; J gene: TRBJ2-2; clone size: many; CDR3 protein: CASSPLGGLTNTGELFF; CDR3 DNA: TGTGCCAGCAGTCCTTTGGGGGGCCTGACAAACACCGGGGAGCTGTTTTTT
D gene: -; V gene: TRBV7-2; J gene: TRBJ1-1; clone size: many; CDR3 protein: CASSLGGARNTEAFF; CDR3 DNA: TGTGCCAGCAGCTTAGGGGGCGCGAGGAACACTGAAGCTTTCTTT
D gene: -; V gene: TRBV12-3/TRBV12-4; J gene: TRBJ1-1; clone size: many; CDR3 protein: CASSLAQGRGTEAFF; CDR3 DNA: TGTGCCAGCAGTTTAGCGCAAGGGAGGGGCACTGAAGCTTTCTTT
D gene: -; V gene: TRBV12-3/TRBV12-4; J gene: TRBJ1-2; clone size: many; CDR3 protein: CASSGTPNYGYTF; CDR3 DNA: TGTGCCAGCAGCGGGACTCCTAACTATGGCTACACCTTC
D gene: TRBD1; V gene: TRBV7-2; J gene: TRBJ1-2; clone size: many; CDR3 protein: CASSPTGGTYYGYTF; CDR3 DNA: TGTGCCAGCAGCCCTACAGGGGGGACCTACTATGGCTACACCTTC
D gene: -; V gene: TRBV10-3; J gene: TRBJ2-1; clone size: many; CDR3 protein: CAITNPGFWEQFF; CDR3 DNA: TGTGCCATCACCAATCCCGGCTTTTGGGAGCAGTTCTTC
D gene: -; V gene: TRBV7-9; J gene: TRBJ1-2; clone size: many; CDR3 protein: CASSLVQSFYGYTF; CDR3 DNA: TGTGCCAGCAGCTTAGTGCAGTCTTTCTATGGCTACACCTTC
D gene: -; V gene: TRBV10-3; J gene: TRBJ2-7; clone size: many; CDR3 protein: CAISRGSDYEQYF; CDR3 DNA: TGTGCCATCAGCAGGGGATCGGACTACGAGCAGTACTTC
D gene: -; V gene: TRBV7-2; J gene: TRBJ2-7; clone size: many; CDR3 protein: CASSLQAGTSYEQYF; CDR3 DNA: TGTGCCAGCAGCTTACAGGCAGGGACTTCCTACGAGCAGTACTTC
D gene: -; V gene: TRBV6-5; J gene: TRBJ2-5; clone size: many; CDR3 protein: CASSYAGGGGGETQYF; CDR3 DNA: TGTGCCAGCAGTTACGCTGGTGGGGGAGGGGGAGAGACCCAGTACTTC
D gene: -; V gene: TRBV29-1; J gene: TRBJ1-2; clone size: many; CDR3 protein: CSVGSDYGYTF; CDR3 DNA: TGCAGCGTTGGATCTGACTATGGCTACACCTTC
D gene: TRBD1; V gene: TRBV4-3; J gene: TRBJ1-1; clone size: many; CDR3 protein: CASSQGITGTGDTEAFF; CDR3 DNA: TGCGCCAGCAGCCAAGGGATAACCGGGACAGGGGACACTGAAGCTTTCTTT
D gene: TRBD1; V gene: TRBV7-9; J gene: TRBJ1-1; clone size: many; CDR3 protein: CASSWRDRGNTEAFF; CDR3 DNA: TGTGCCAGCAGCTGGCGGGACAGGGGGAACACTGAAGCTTTCTTT
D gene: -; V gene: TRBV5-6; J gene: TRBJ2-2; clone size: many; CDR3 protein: CASRRTENTGELFF; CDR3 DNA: TGTGCCAGCAGACGGACAGAGAACACCGGGGAGCTGTTTTTT
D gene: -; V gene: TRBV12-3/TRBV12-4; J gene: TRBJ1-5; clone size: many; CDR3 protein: CASSPHLDRLNQPQHF; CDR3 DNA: TGTGCCAGCAGTCCCCACCTCGACAGGCTCAATCAGCCCCAGCATTTT
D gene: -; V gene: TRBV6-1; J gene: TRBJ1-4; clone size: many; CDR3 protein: CASSEAGGPTNEKLFF; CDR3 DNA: TGTGCCAGCAGTGAAGCTGGGGGGCCAACTAATGAAAAACTGTTTTTT
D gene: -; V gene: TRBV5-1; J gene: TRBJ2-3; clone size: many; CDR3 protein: CASSLAGQDRTDTQYF; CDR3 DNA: TGCGCCAGCAGCTTGGCGGGGCAGGACCGCACAGATACGCAGTATTTT
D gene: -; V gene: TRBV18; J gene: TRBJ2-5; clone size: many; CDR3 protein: CASSPGRKETQYF; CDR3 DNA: TGTGCCAGCTCACCTGGACGGAAAGAGACCCAGTACTTC
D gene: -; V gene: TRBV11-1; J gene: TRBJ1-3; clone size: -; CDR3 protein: CASSSPHAGVISGNTIYF; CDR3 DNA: TGTGCCAGCAGCTCTCCCCACGCAGGGGTTATCTCTGGAAACACCATATATTTT
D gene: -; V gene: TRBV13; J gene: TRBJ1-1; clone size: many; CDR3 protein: CASSSENTEAFF; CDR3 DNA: TGTGCCAGCAGCTCCGAAAACACTGAAGCTTTCTTT
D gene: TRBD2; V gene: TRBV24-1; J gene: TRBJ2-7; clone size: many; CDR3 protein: CATSESTGTSSSEQYF; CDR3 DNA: TGTGCCACCAGTGAGTCGACCGGGACTAGCTCGTCCGAGCAGTACTTC
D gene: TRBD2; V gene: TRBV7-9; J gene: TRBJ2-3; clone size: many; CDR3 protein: CASSVGLASLQTQYF; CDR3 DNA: TGTGCCAGCAGCGTCGGACTAGCGAGTTTACAAACGCAGTATTTT
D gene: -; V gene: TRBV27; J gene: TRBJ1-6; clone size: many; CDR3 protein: CASSLSRGALRSPLHF; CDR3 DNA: TGTGCCAGCAGTTTATCGAGAGGGGCTTTGCGATCACCCCTCCACTTT
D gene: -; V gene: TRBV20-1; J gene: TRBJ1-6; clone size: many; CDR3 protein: CSARTGNSPLHF; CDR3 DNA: TGCAGTGCTAGAACAGGAAATTCACCCCTCCACTTT
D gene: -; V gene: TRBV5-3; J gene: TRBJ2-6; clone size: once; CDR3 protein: CARSLGVPSSGANVLTF; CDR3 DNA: TGTGCCAGGAGCCTTGGGGTCCCCTCTTCTGGGGCCAACGTCCTGACTTTC
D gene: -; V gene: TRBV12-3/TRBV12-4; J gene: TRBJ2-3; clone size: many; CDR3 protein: CASSMGADTQYF; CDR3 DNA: TGTGCCAGCAGTATGGGGGCAGATACGCAGTATTTT
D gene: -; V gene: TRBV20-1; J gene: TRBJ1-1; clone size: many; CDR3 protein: CSAPTGMNTEAFF; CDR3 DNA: TGCAGTGCCCCCACAGGGATGAACACTGAAGCTTTCTTT
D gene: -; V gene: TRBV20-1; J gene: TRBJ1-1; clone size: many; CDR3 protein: CSARDLGLRRTEAFF; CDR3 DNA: TGCAGTGCTAGAGATCTGGGATTGCGGAGGACTGAAGCTTTCTTT
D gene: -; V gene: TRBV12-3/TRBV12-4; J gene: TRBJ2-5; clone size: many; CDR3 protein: CASSLGGASEETQYF; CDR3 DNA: TGTGCCAGCAGTTTAGGCGGGGCATCCGAAGAGACCCAGTACTTC
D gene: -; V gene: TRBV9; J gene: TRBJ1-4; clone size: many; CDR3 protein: CASSTGAANEKLFF; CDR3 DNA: TGTGCCAGCAGCACCGGCGCTGCTAATGAAAAACTGTTTTTT